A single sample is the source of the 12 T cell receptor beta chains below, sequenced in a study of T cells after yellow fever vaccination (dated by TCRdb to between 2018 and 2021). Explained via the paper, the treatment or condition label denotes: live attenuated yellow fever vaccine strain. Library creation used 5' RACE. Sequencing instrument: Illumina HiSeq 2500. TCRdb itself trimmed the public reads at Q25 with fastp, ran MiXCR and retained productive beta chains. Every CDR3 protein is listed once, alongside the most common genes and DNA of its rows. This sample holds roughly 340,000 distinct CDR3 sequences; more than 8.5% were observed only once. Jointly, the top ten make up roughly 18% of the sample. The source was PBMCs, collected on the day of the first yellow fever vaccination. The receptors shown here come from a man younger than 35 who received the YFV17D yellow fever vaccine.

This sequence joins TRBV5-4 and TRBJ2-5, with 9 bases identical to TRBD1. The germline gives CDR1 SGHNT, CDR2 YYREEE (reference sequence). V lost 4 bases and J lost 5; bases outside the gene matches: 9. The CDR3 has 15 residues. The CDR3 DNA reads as TGTGCCAGCAGCCCCGGGACAGGGCTTCGGGAGACCCAGTACTTC. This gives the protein CASSPGTGLRETQYF.

This CDR3 reads CASSYSRLGLAGDEKLFF. The DNA for the CDR3 is TGTGCCAGCAGTTACTCACGACTGGGACTTGCGGGGGATGAAAAACTGTTTTTT. The rearrangement joins TRBV6-2 or TRBV6-3 to TRBJ1-4; a possible D gene is TRBD1 (5 bases). The CDR3 has 18 amino acids. V was trimmed by 0 bases and J by 6 bases, leaving 20 bases between them. Germline V lookup: CDR1 MNHEY, CDR2 SVGEGT.

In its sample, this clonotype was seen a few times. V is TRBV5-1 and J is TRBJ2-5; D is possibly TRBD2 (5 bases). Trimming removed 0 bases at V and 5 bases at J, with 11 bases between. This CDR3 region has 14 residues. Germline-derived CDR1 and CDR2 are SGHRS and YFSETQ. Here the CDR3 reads CASSLDGVFETQYF. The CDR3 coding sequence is TGCGCCAGCAGCTTGGACGGGGTCTTCGAGACCCAGTACTTC.

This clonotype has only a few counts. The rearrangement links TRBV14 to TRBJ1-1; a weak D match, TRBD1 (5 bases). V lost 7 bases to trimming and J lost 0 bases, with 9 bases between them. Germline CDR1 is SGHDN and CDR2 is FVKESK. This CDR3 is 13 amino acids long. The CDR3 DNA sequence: TGTGCCAGCAAGGAACAGGTGAACACTGAAGCTTTCTTT. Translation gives CASKEQVNTEAFF.

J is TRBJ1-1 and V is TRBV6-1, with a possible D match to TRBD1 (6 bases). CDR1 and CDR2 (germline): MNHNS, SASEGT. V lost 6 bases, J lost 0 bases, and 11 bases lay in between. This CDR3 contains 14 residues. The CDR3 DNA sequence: TGTGCCAGCAGGTTTGGACAGCTGAACACTGAAGCTTTCTTT. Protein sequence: CASRFGQLNTEAFF.

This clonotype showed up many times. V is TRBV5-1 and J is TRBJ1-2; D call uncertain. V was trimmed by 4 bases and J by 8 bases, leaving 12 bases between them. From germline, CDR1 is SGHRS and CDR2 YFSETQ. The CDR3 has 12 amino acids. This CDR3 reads CASSAGLEGYTF. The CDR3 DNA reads TGCGCCAGCAGCGCCGGCTTGGAAGGCTACACCTTC.

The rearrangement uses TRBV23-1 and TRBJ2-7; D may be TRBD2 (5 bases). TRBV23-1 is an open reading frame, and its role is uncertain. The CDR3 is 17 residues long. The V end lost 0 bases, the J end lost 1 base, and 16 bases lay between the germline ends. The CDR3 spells CASSQSRQGRYSYEQYV. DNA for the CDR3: TGCGCCAGCAGTCAATCGAGGCAAGGGAGATATTCCTACGAGCAGTACGTC.

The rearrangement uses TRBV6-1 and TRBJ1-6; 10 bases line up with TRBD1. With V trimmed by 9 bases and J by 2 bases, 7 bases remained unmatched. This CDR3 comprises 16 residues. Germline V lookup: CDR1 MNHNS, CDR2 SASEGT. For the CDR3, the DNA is TGTGCCAGTAGACAGGGGGCTTGGGCCTATAATTCACCCCTCCACTTT. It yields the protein CASRQGAWAYNSPLHF.

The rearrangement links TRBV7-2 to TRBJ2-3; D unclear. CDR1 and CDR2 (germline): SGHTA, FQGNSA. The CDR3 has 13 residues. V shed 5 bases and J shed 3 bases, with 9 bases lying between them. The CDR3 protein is CASSPWLTDTQYF. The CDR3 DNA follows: TGTGCCAGCAGCCCATGGTTGACAGATACGCAGTATTTT.

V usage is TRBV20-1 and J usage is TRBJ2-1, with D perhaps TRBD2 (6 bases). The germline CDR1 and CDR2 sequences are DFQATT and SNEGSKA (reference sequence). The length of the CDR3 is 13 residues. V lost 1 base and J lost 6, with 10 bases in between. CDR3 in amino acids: CSARGGVANEQFF. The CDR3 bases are TGCAGTGCTAGAGGGGGGGTCGCCAATGAGCAGTTCTTC.

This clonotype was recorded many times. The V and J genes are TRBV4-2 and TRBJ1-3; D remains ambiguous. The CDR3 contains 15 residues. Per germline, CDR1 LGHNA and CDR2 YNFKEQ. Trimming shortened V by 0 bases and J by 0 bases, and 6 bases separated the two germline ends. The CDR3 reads CASSQDPGSGNTIYF. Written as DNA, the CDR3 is TGTGCCAGCAGCCAAGACCCAGGCTCTGGAAACACCATATATTTT.

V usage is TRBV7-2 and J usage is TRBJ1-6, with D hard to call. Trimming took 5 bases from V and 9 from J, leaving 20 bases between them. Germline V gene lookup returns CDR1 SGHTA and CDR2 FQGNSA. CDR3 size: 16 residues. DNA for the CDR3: TGTGCCAGCAGCCCTCCCGAGGAAACGTGGGGTTCACCCCTCCACTTT. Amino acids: CASSPPEETWGSPLHF.